This TCR beta chain was recorded in a study of cytomegalovirus exposure and HLA in healthy donors. Study-level points and caveats: Cytomegalovirus status was reportedly diagnosed by the classifier with high specificity and sensitivity. The Asian-associated ancestry cluster reportedly had fewer N-insertions than the roughly 670-donor mean in a later analysis.

Note on this clone: As yet, its antigen is unknown.

Both 60 Vbeta primers and 13 Jbeta primers went into the PCR. Using immunoSEQ multiplex PCR, the repertoire was profiled, and TCRdb retains in-frame clones only, with some absent. The sample includes about 200,000 clones, around nine tenths of them seen just once. Sequencing was performed on PBMCs. This clonotype was obtained from a woman in her twenties or thirties in good health and CMV-seronegative.

The CDR3 loop reads CASSSRDSVSEQYF. CDR3 DNA: TGTGCCAGCTCATCCCGGGACAGCGTGTCCGAGCAGTACTTC. This chain connects TRBV18 to TRBJ2-7, with 7 positions matching TRBD1. The CDR3 is 14 amino acids. CDR1 and CDR2 from the germline V gene are KGHSH and LQKENI. V lost 5 bases and J lost 6; bases outside the gene matches: 10.